Listed here are 29 T cell receptor beta chains from one sample, sequenced in a study of CD8+CD57+ T cells in acquired aplastic anemia. Using genomic DNA as the template, TCR beta VDJ and CDR3 profiling was carried out. Each CDR3 protein is one row after TCRdb ran MiXCR on the reads. The sample yields tens of thousands of distinct CDR3 sequences, approximately 45% seen once. Sequencing input: sorted CD4+, CD8+, or CD8+CD57+ T cells (not recorded which) from PBMCs. The origin of the receptors is a human donor in good health, serving as a control.

A remark on this clonotype: Just one base apart from a much larger clone, this may be a read error. This chain uses TRBV9 with TRBJ2-7; possibly TRBD1 or TRBD2 for D (6 bases each). Per the germline V gene, CDR1 is SGDLS and CDR2 is YYNGEE. The ends were cut back, 0 bases at V and 6 bases at J, with 16 bases in the middle. The CDR3 covers 15 residues. The CDR3 region has the DNA TGTGCCAGCAGCGTAGGGGGGGACAAAGGGGCCGAGCAGTACTTC. Translating gives CASSVGGDKGAEQYF. Based on the CDR3 plus reference TRBV9 and TRBJ2-7, the full variable domain is DSGVTQTPKHLITATGQRVTLRCSPRSGDLSVYWYQQSLDQGLQFLIQYYNGEERAKGNILERFSAQQFPDLHSELNLSSLELGDSALYFCASSVGGDKGAEQYFGPGTRLTVT.

The chain has TRBV25-1 and TRBJ1-2; D ambiguous. Germline V gene lookup returns CDR1 MGHDK and CDR2 SYGVNS. The length of the CDR3 is 11 residues. V dropped 2 bases and J dropped 9 bases, with 7 bases sitting between them. CDR3 sequence: CASSEGRSYTF. CDR3 nucleotide sequence: TGTGCCAGCAGTGAAGGACGGAGCTACACCTTC.

J is TRBJ1-1 and V is TRBV25-1; unclear D gene. V lost 6 bases to trimming and J lost 2 bases, with 13 bases between them. The CDR3 runs 14 residues. Germline CDR1 reads MGHDK; CDR2 reads SYGVNS. CDR3 loop: CASSDLTVNTEAFF. The CDR3 DNA reads as TGTGCCAGCAGCGACCTTACAGTAAACACTGAAGCTTTCTTT.

This clonotype was detected many times. The V gene is TRBV6-1, the J gene TRBJ1-1; no definite D call. Trimming left V 2 bases short and J 3 bases short, with 4 bases between. Germline CDR1 MNHNS, CDR2 SASEGT. The CDR3 length is 12 residues. The DNA for the CDR3 is TGTGCCAGCAGTGAACTCTACACTGAAGCTTTCTTT. It is translated as CASSELYTEAFF.

The CDR3 loop reads CASSLGGAGSPLHF. For the CDR3, the DNA is TGTGCCAGCAGTTTAGGGGGGGCTGGTTCACCCCTCCACTTT. This rearrangement joins TRBV27 to TRBJ1-6, with a tentative D call TRBD1 (6 bases). The CDR3 extends over 14 amino acids. The germline V gene has CDR1 MNHEY and CDR2 SMNVEV (reference sequence). V was clipped by 2 bases and J by 9 bases, with 11 bases between them.

CDR3 residues: CSARLTISPNNEQFF. The CDR3 coding sequence is TGCAGTGCTAGACTCACAATAAGCCCGAACAATGAGCAGTTCTTC. This sequence joins TRBV20-1 and TRBJ2-1; D remains ambiguous. V gave up 2 bases and J gave up 5 bases, with 16 bases separating them. CDR1 is DFQATT, CDR2 SNEGSKA, per germline (reference sequence). The CDR3 extends over 15 amino acids.

The V and J genes are TRBV24-1 and TRBJ2-1; 10 nucleotides match TRBD1. The germline gives CDR1 KGHDR, CDR2 SFDVKD. With V trimmed by 0 bases and J by 6 bases, 1 base remained unmatched. This CDR3 has 15 amino acids. CDR3 nucleotides: TGTGCCACCAGTGATTTGAGGGACAGGGGCAATGAGCAGTTCTTC. As protein: CATSDLRDRGNEQFF.

A few counts support this clonotype. Possible read error: a much larger clone is one base away. V usage is TRBV9 and J usage is TRBJ2-3; 9 nucleotides match TRBD1. Losses at the gene ends were 7 bases for V and 2 bases for J; bases not matched to a gene: 8. CDR1 SGDLS and CDR2 YYNGEE come from the germline V gene. CDR3 size: 15 residues. In nucleotides, the CDR3 is TGTGCCAGCGGCGCAGGGACAGGGCCCACAGATACGCAGTATTTT. This gives the protein CASGAGTGPTDTQYF.

Only a few counts were recorded for this clonotype. The chain links TRBV12-3 or TRBV12-4 to TRBJ1-1, with D tentatively TRBD1 (6 bases). The length of the CDR3 is 14 residues. Trimming removed 5 bases at V and 0 bases at J, with 10 bases between. CDR3 residues: CASSGDIMNTEAFF. The CDR3 region has the DNA TGTGCCAGCAGTGGGGACATTATGAACACTGAAGCTTTCTTT.

The chain joins TRBV29-1 to TRBJ1-5; D not certain. Germline values: CDR1 SQVTM, CDR2 ANQGSEA. V lost 4 bases, J lost 4 bases, and 11 bases lay in between. CDR3 length: 13 amino acids. CDR3 loop: CSVVTGGNQPQHF. CDR3 in DNA: TGCAGCGTTGTGACGGGAGGGAATCAGCCCCAGCATTTT.

This clonotype was observed at least ten times. The CDR3 sequence is CATGHLDEQFF. The CDR3 DNA follows: TGTGCTACGGGCCATCTCGATGAGCAGTTCTTC. The chain links TRBV24-1 to TRBJ2-1; no clear D gene. The CDR3 totals 11 residues. Germline CDR1 is KGHDR and CDR2 is SFDVKD.

This clonotype was seen repeatedly, ten times or more. The V gene is TRBV19, the J gene TRBJ1-2; D gene uncertain. Germline values: CDR1 LNHDA, CDR2 SQIVND (reference sequence). The length of the CDR3 is 14 residues. With 7 bases removed from V and 3 bases from J, the gap between germline ends came to 15 bases. CDR3 amino acids: CASTGSAAHYGYTF. The CDR3 region has the DNA TGTGCCAGTACGGGTAGTGCAGCCCACTATGGCTACACCTTC.

Remarks on this clonotype: One end of the junction fails to match germline, which may point to a read error. The chain uses TRBV10-3 and TRBJ2-2, with TRBD1 identical over 8 bases. The germline gives CDR1 ENHRY, CDR2 SYGVKD. The CDR3 runs to 15 residues. CDR3 region: CASSTQDREAGELFF. DNA of the CDR3: TGTGCCAGCAGTACTCAGGACAGGGAGGCCGGGGAGCTGTTTTTT.

This clonotype was detected many times. This chain connects TRBV19 to TRBJ2-7; 9 positions agree with TRBD1. CDR1 is LNHDA and CDR2 is SQIVND in the germline V gene (reference sequence). CDR3 length equals 13 residues. V gave up 4 bases and J gave up 4 bases; unmatched junction bases: 2. The CDR3: CASSSDRGYEQYF. The CDR3 bases are TGTGCCAGTAGTAGCGACAGGGGGTACGAGCAGTACTTC. Full variable domain (remainder filled in from reference TRBV19 and TRBJ2-7): DGGITQSPKYLFRKEGQNVTLSCEQNLNHDAMYWYRQDPGQGLRLIYYSQIVNDFQKGDIAEGYSVSREKKESFPLTVTSAQKNPTAFYLCASSSDRGYEQYFGPGTRLTVT.

The sample holds many counts of this clonotype. CDR3 nucleotide sequence: TGTGCCAGCAGTGAAGAGACAGGGGCCGACTCTGGGGCCAACGTCCTGACTTTC. Protein: CASSEETGADSGANVLTF. This sequence joins TRBV2 and TRBJ2-6; 8 bases are shared with TRBD1. With 1 base clipped from V and 0 bases from J, the junction kept 5 bases outside the gene matches. The CDR3 consists of 18 residues. Germline V CDR1 and CDR2: SNHLY, FYNNEI.

This clonotype was recorded at least ten times. CDR3 bases: TGCAGTGCTAGAGGACAGGCGCCACTGATGAACACTGAAGCTTTCTTT. Its translation: CSARGQAPLMNTEAFF. The chain recombines TRBV20-1 with TRBJ1-1, with D possibly matching TRBD1 (6 bases). This CDR3 has 16 amino acids. Trimming cost V 1 base and J 0 bases, with 15 bases left between them. Germline V CDR1 and CDR2: DFQATT, SNEGSKA (reference sequence).

This clonotype was counted at least ten times. The chain uses TRBV2 and TRBJ2-7; D is unresolved. Germline assignment: CDR1 SNHLY and CDR2 FYNNEI. V was pared by 4 bases and J by 3 bases, with 7 bases between. The CDR3 extends over 12 amino acids. DNA for the CDR3: TGTGCCAGCAGTGGTTGGAACTACGAGCAGTACTTC. It is translated as CASSGWNYEQYF.

As regards this clonotype: Its ends do not fully match the called genes, so a read error is possible. The chain uses TRBV3-1 and TRBJ1-2; 8 bases fit TRBD1. CDR3 length: 13 residues. CDR1 LGHDT and CDR2 YNNKEL come from the germline V gene (reference sequence). The CDR3 reads CASSQGTGNGCTF. The CDR3 coding sequence is TGTGCCAGCAGCCAAGGGACAGGGAATGGCTGCACCTTC. The full variable domain, completed using reference TRBV3-1 and TRBJ1-2, is DTAVSQTPKYLVTQMGNDKSIKCEQNLGHDTMYWYKQDSKKFLKIMFSYNNKELIINETVPNRFSPKSPDKAHLNLHINSLELGDSAVYFCASSQGTGNGCTFGSGTRLTVV.

This clonotype has a count of ten or more. The rearrangement uses TRBV15 and TRBJ2-1, with D maybe TRBD1 (6 bases). The germline V gene encodes CDR1 LNHNV and CDR2 YYDKDF (reference sequence). With 1 base removed from V and 5 bases from J, the gap between germline ends came to 9 bases. The CDR3 totals 14 residues. In nucleotides, the CDR3 is TGTGCCACCAGCAGAGGGCAGGGGAACAATGAGCAGTTCTTC. Translating it yields CATSRGQGNNEQFF. The full variable domain, completed using reference TRBV15 and TRBJ2-1, is DAMVIQNPRYQVTQFGKPVTLSCSQTLNHNVMYWYQQKSSQAPKLLFHYYDKDFNNEADTPDNFQSRRPNTSFCFLDIRSPGLGDTAMYLCATSRGQGNNEQFFGPGTRLTVL.

This chain connects TRBV20-1 to TRBJ2-7, with D tentatively TRBD1 or TRBD2 (6 bases each). The V end lost 7 bases, the J end lost 0 bases, and 13 bases lay between the germline ends. The germline CDR1 and CDR2 sequences are DFQATT and SNEGSKA (reference sequence). This CDR3 is built from 13 residues. CDR3 in amino acids: CSVTTGASYEQYF. For the CDR3, the DNA is TGCAGTGTTACGACGGGGGCCTCCTACGAGCAGTACTTC.

This clonotype has a count of ten or more. The rearrangement uses TRBV20-1 and TRBJ1-4, with D possibly TRBD1 on 6 matching bases. Germline V gene lookup returns CDR1 DFQATT and CDR2 SNEGSKA (reference sequence). This CDR3 is 16 amino acids long. V shed 3 bases and J shed 8 bases, with 22 bases lying between them. The CDR3, as DNA: TGCAGTGCTAGTGATATGGGGGGGCAAGTACTCGAAAAACTGTTTTTT. Translated: CSASDMGGQVLEKLFF.

This clonotype was seen a handful of times. A read error is possible here, since a much larger clone lies one base away. The chain has TRBV12-3 or TRBV12-4 and TRBJ2-7; D unclear. Trimming shortened V by 6 bases and J by 3 bases, and 9 bases separated the two germline ends. The CDR3 is 12 residues long. CDR3 DNA: TGTGCCAGCAGGTTTAACAGCTACGAGCAGTACTTC. It translates to CASRFNSYEQYF.

V usage is TRBV5-6 and J usage is TRBJ2-7, with 12 bases aligning to TRBD1. The germline V gene has CDR1 SGHDT and CDR2 YYEEEE. The J segment lost 5 bases and the V segment lost 3 bases, leaving 3 bases of the junction unmatched. This CDR3 contains 14 residues. The CDR3 protein is CASSWGTGGNEQYF. The CDR3 DNA sequence: TGTGCCAGCAGCTGGGGGACAGGGGGCAACGAGCAGTACTTC.

The chain couples TRBV12-3 or TRBV12-4 to TRBJ1-5, with 10 positions matching TRBD1. CDR3 length: 15 amino acids. J was trimmed by 4 bases and V by 6 bases; bases with no gene match: 6. CDR3 nucleotides: TGTGCCAGCAGCAAGACAGGGGGCTTGAATCAGCCCCAGCATTTT. It is translated as CASSKTGGLNQPQHF.

In regard to this clonotype: One end of the junction fails to match germline, which may point to a read error. V gene TRBV7-2 combines with J gene TRBJ1-6; D gene unclear. CDR1 is SGHTA and CDR2 is FQGNSA in the germline V gene. This CDR3 has 12 residues. This chain's CDR3 is CASSRPNSRLHF. CDR3 DNA sequence: TGTGCCAGCAGTCGACCCAATTCACGCCTCCACTTT.

This clonotype showed up many times. V and J are TRBV19 and TRBJ1-5, with D unresolved. The CDR3 runs 14 residues. V lost 6 bases, J lost 1 base, and 10 bases lay in between. From germline, CDR1 is LNHDA and CDR2 SQIVND (reference sequence). CDR3 DNA sequence: TGTGCCAGTAGACCTTCACAAAGCAATCAGCCCCAGCATTTT. It encodes CASRPSQSNQPQHF.

The chain links TRBV19 to TRBJ1-4; no clear D gene. The CDR3 covers 15 residues. Between the trimmed V and J ends, which lost 2 bases and 0 bases, there was a span of 7 bases. Germline V gene data show CDR1 as LNHDA and CDR2 as SQIVND (reference sequence). The DNA of the CDR3 is TGTGCCAGTAGTATACCGAGAGCAACTAATGAAAAACTGTTTTTT. Translation: CASSIPRATNEKLFF.

The V gene is TRBV10-3, the J gene TRBJ1-6; D gene unclear. This CDR3 is built from 13 residues. The germline V gene has CDR1 ENHRY and CDR2 SYGVKD. V dropped 2 bases and J dropped 7 bases, with 6 bases sitting between them. As DNA, the CDR3 is TGTGCCATCAGTGAGAGTAGGAATTCACCCCTCCACTTT. Its translation is CAISESRNSPLHF.

The table lists this clonotype with many counts. The chain carries TRBV5-1 and TRBJ2-5; 7 nucleotides align to TRBD2. This CDR3 contains 14 residues. The V segment lost 4 bases and the J segment 8 bases; nucleotides outside the gene matches: 11. Germline V gene sequence: CDR1 SGHRS, CDR2 YFSETQ. CDR3: CASSLLLTSDTQYF. As DNA, the CDR3 is TGCGCCAGCAGCCTGCTATTAACTAGCGACACCCAGTACTTC. The entire variable domain, with the rest obtained from reference TRBV5-1 and TRBJ2-5, is as follows: KAGVTQTPRYLIKTRGQQVTLSCSPISGHRSVSWYQQTPGQGLQFLFEYFSETQRNKGNFPGRFSGRQFSNSRSEMNVSTLELGDSALYLCASSLLLTSDTQYFGPGTRLLVL.